This TCR beta chain derives from a study of blood T cell repertoires in COVID-19. This CDR3 comprises 14 residues. The germline V gene encodes CDR1 GTSNPN and CDR2 SVGIG (reference sequence). Trimming pared 3 bases from V and 8 bases from J, leaving 14 bases between. TCRdb keeps only in-frame clones here, not all; method: immunoSEQ multiplex PCR. Among 270,000 or so clones, more than 65% were seen once, and the ten largest hold roughly 3%. The source is a young woman with acute or convalescent COVID-19. The specimen was peripheral blood. The rearrangement uses TRBV30 and TRBJ1-6, with a possible D match to TRBD1 (5 bases). Here the CDR3 DNA reads TGTGCCTGGAGCCCGGGGGGACCTTATTCACCCCTCCACTTT. It encodes CAWSPGGPYSPLHF. Filled out from reference TRBV30 and TRBJ1-6, the complete variable domain reads SQTIHQWPATLVQPVGSPLSLECTVEGTSNPNLYWYRQAAGRGLQLLFYSVGIGQISSEVPQNLSASRPQDRQFILSSKKLLLSDSGFYLCAWSPGGPYSPLHFGNGTRLTVT.